Below are 9 T cell receptor beta chains sequenced from a single sample in a study of T cells in Graves' hyperthyroidism and ophthalmopathy. RNA transcripts yielded amplified TCR beta CDR3 regions. HTBI primers were the set used in a first-round RT-PCR of the TCR CDR3. One entry per CDR3 protein, called by TCRdb with MiXCR from the multiplex PCR reads. In the table there are about 600,000 distinct CDR3 sequences, roughly a sixth of which are singletons. The sequenced material came from blood. All receptors come from a woman aged 40 to 50 with Graves' ophthalmopathy.

The chain links TRBV29-1 to TRBJ2-1; D is perhaps TRBD2 (5 bases). Germline-derived CDR1 and CDR2 are SQVTM and ANQGSEA. Trimming removed 4 bases at V and 12 bases at J, with 10 bases between. This CDR3 has 10 amino acids. The CDR3 region is CSVGGIAQFF. The CDR3 bases are TGCAGCGTTGGAGGGATCGCGCAGTTCTTC.

There are many counts of this clonotype. The rearrangement uses TRBV20-1 and TRBJ2-7, with D possibly being TRBD1 or TRBD2 (5 bases each). The V gene lost 0 bases and the J gene lost 1 base, with 13 bases spanning the gap. The CDR3 runs to 15 residues. Germline V gene data show CDR1 as DFQATT and CDR2 as SNEGSKA (reference sequence). CDR3 in amino acids: CSAREGRVPSYEQYF. The CDR3 DNA follows: TGCAGTGCTAGAGAGGGGCGGGTTCCGTCCTACGAGCAGTACTTC.

The J gene is TRBJ2-7, the V gene TRBV3-1; 7 bases map to TRBD2. Losses at the gene ends were 3 bases for V and 5 bases for J; bases not matched to a gene: 1. Per the germline V gene, CDR1 is LGHDT and CDR2 is YNNKEL (reference sequence). CDR3 size: 12 residues. Written as DNA, the CDR3 is TGTGCCAGCAGCCATGGGACTAACGAGCAGTACTTC. It encodes CASSHGTNEQYF.

This clonotype was counted only a few times. The gene calls are TRBV5-1 and TRBJ2-3; 7 positions agree with TRBD1. V lost 0 bases to trimming and J lost 3 bases; unmatched junction nucleotides: 4. This CDR3 comprises 15 residues. CDR1 and CDR2 from the germline V gene are SGHRS and YFSETQ. The CDR3 reads CASSLGTGVTDTQYF. The CDR3 DNA follows: TGCGCCAGCAGCTTGGGCACAGGGGTGACAGATACGCAGTATTTT.

This clonotype was observed many times. The chain links TRBV30 to TRBJ2-3; the D gene is possibly TRBD2 (5 bases). CDR1 and CDR2 (germline): GTSNPN, SVGIG (reference sequence). The CDR3 is 12 residues long. V gave up 0 bases and J gave up 8 bases, with 9 bases separating them. CDR3 sequence reads: CAWSVLEGTQYF. CDR3 DNA sequence: TGTGCCTGGAGTGTACTAGAGGGTACGCAGTATTTT.

The chain joins TRBV5-5 to TRBJ2-1; 9 nucleotides line up with TRBD2. The junction had 9 bases not matched to a gene; V was cut back by 0 bases and J by 8 bases. Looked up from germline, CDR1 is SGHKS and CDR2 is YYEKEE (reference sequence). CDR3 length equals 16 residues. CDR3: CASSLAKAGGPYEQFF. The CDR3 nucleotides read TGTGCCAGCAGCTTGGCGAAGGCGGGAGGGCCTTATGAGCAGTTCTTC.

The V call is TRBV19, the J call TRBJ2-7; D not resolved. The V gene lost 4 bases and the J gene lost 3 bases, with 16 bases spanning the gap. Germline V gene lookup returns CDR1 LNHDA and CDR2 SQIVND (reference sequence). This CDR3 is 15 amino acids long. CDR3 DNA: TGTGCCAGTAGTACGACGCGCCCTGGGTACTACGAGCAGTACTTC. Residues: CASSTTRPGYYEQYF.

The rearrangement joins TRBV2 to TRBJ2-7; 8 bases line up with TRBD1. The length of the CDR3 is 14 residues. V shed 5 bases, J shed 2 bases, and the junction held 5 bases outside the gene matches. The germline gives CDR1 SNHLY, CDR2 FYNNEI. CDR3 protein: CASSLRDRTYEQYF. CDR3 DNA sequence: TGTGCCAGCAGTTTACGGGACAGGACCTACGAGCAGTACTTC.

This clonotype showed up many times. In DNA form, the CDR3 reads TGCGCCAGCAGCCCTGGCGGGTGGGCTGGAATCTACGAGGAGCAGTACTTC. It codes for CASSPGGWAGIYEEQYF. The chain carries TRBV5-1 and TRBJ2-7, with D tentatively TRBD2 (5 bases). Trimming removed 4 bases at V and 7 bases at J, with 27 bases between. Germline V gene lookup returns CDR1 SGHRS and CDR2 YFSETQ. The CDR3 length is 17 residues.